The entry that follows covers one T cell receptor (beta chain) sequence. Its matching antigen is unknown. The data are from a study of cytomegalovirus exposure and HLA in healthy donors. Study-wide context: The 100 to 150 validation repertoires and the roughly 700 first-cohort repertoires shared a platform, a later analysis reported.

The donors were members of the validation cohort, which comprised approximately 120 subjects and was separate from the first cohort of roughly 700 subjects. Whole-study findings and limits: Specificity for CMV antigens was confirmed in vitro for three of the CMV-associated chains. A classifier reportedly called cytomegalovirus status with high sensitivity and specificity.

The table came from immunoSEQ multiplex PCR; TCRdb's copy has only in-frame clones and leaves some out. The sample contains 71,000 or so clones, 94% of which appear only once. Trimming cost V 2 bases and J 3 bases; bases outside gene matches: 3. CDR1 and CDR2 (germline): GTSNPN, SVGIG (reference sequence). The CDR3 is 13 amino acids. This receptor was identified in a woman under 30 in good health and CMV-seronegative. V usage is TRBV30 and J usage is TRBJ2-7; 8 positions match TRBD1. The sample consisted of PBMCs. The CDR3 DNA is TGTGCCTGGAGTCCGGGACAGGTCTACGAGCAGTACTTC. Translating it yields CAWSPGQVYEQYF. The whole variable domain, filled in from reference TRBV30 and TRBJ2-7, reads SQTIHQWPATLVQPVGSPLSLECTVEGTSNPNLYWYRQAAGRGLQLLFYSVGIGQISSEVPQNLSASRPQDRQFILSSKKLLLSDSGFYLCAWSPGQVYEQYFGPGTRLTVT.